The clone carrying this T cell receptor (beta chain) is a singleton in its sample. Antigen specificity is unknown. TCRbeta library construction was performed incorporating unique molecular identifiers. TCRdb analysed the PCR reads with MiXCR anew, one entry per CDR3 protein. The sample lists roughly 350,000 distinct CDR3 sequences, roughly 17% occurring once. V was shortened by 1 base and J by 11 bases, with 9 bases between the two germline ends. CDR3 length equals 11 residues. CDR1 is MNHNS and CDR2 is SASEGT in the germline V gene. The data are from a study of T-cell reconstitution after alpha-beta-depleted transplantation in children. The study's findings and limits: T cells produced anew were the main source of T-cell counts and diversity one year after transplant. By about two months after transplant, alpha-beta T cells reportedly arose from several hundred graft clones that had expanded.

This receptor was obtained from a male patient between 2 and 10 years old who had a stem cell transplant for acute lymphoblastic leukemia, so the T cells may come from the graft donor. The J gene is TRBJ2-7, the V gene TRBV6-1; unclear D gene. Sample: PBMCs, mostly from graft donor cells, taken 360 days after TCRalphabeta/CD19-depleted stem cell transplant. The CDR3 loop reads CASSEGGLEYF. DNA for the CDR3: TGTGCCAGCAGTGAAGGAGGTTTGGAGTACTTC.